This T cell receptor beta chain was obtained from a study of post-analysis software for immune sequencing data. About the study: Clinical courses comprised relapsing-remitting, secondary progressive and progressive-relapsing multiple sclerosis.

About this clonotype: Its antigen is still unknown.

The TCR beta cDNA libraries carried unique molecular identifiers. The authors obtained approximately 540,000 cDNA molecules from around 0.96 to 9.9 million T cells. A single record per CDR3 protein comes from TCRdb applying MiXCR to the PCR reads. The sample holds around 190,000 distinct CDR3 sequences, around 30% seen once. General study points: Samples from a shared batch, those prepared together, strongly co-clustered by F measure. TRBV segments more frequent in patients than in controls numbered roughly 5 and included TRBV5-6, TRBV5-1 and TRBV20-1. Controls significantly exceeded multiple sclerosis patients in normalized Chao1 diversity.

V was clipped by 5 bases and J by 3 bases; unmatched bases: 11. Per germline, CDR1 LGHNA and CDR2 YNFKEQ. The CDR3 extends over 16 amino acids. This chain joins TRBV4-2 and TRBJ1-1, with 8 bases aligning to TRBD1. The sequenced material came from blood. The sequence derives from a girl under 18 with multiple sclerosis. In nucleotides, the CDR3 is TGTGCCAGCAGCAAACTAACGGACAGGGCCGACACTGAAGCTTTCTTT. It yields the protein CASSKLTDRADTEAFF.